This T cell receptor beta chain was profiled in a study of identical twins. One entry per CDR3 protein, called by TCRdb with MiXCR from the 5' RACE reads. The sample holds 600,000 to 800,000 distinct CDR3 sequences; about 20% are singletons and the top ten take approximately 4.5%. The CDR3 length is 13 residues. In germline, CDR1 is DFQATT, CDR2 SNEGSKA (reference sequence). Trimming left V 8 bases short and J 1 base short, with 14 bases between. The same specimen was also included in a second study, on T cells expressing NK-cell markers. From that report: The authors derived TCR beta repertoires from sorted CD3+CD56+NKG2C+, CD3+CD56+NKG2C- and CD3+CD56-NKG2C+ T cells. NKG2C+ dominant clonotypes from 5 to 7 donors made up roughly 1.0-8% of CD8+ T cells.

The specimen sequenced was PBMCs. The origin of this receptor is a woman between 18 and 29 years old in good health. The chain recombines TRBV20-1 with TRBJ1-1, with TRBD1 as a possible D gene (5 bases). The chain's CDR3 is CSLMGLANTEAFF. CDR3 sequence (DNA): TGCAGTCTTATGGGGCTAGCGAACACTGAAGCTTTCTTT.